The T cell receptor (beta chain) under discussion was sequenced for a study of tumor and adjacent non-tumor tissue in lung cancer. Turning to the study itself: Patients comprised roughly 12 adenocarcinoma, a couple of squamous cell carcinoma and 1 small cell lung cancer. Samples averaged around 4 million productive TCRbeta reads each.

Three rounds of nested PCR, following a modified ARM-PCR protocol, produced the TCRbeta library. TCRdb independently ran MiXCR on the multiplex PCR reads; one entry per CDR3 protein. The table records more than 75,000 distinct CDR3 sequences, 75% to 85% of them present only once. Study outcomes and limitations: Tumor tissue had significantly higher TCR diversity than normal lung. Shorter survival was associated with higher TCR diversity in tumors.

The template was RNA from unsorted bulk tissue. This non-tumor lung sample came from over 3 cm beyond the tumor edge. Details on this clonotype: The antigen remains unidentified. Because the CDR3's place on the DNA is in doubt, the DNA is left out and the CDR3 is given as listed by TCRdb.

The source material was distant non-tumor lung tissue. The sequence derives from a man between 60 and 70 years old with small cell lung cancer.

CDR3 protein: CASMVGQGTYEHYF. The rearrangement links TRBV6-6 to TRBJ2-7; the DNA was not compared with TRBD1, the D call given in the table. Germline V CDR1 and CDR2: MNHNY, SVGAGI (reference sequence). A total of 14 residues make up the CDR3, ends included.